The clone carrying this TCR beta chain was seen just once. Primers: 60 Vbeta forward and 13 Jbeta reverse. Repertoires were generated with immunoSEQ multiplex PCR, while TCRdb's copy carries only in-frame clones and drops some. The data hold a few hundred thousand clones, with under 80% observed a single time. This sample is part of a study of cytomegalovirus exposure and HLA in healthy donors. Study summary: Clustering assigned 70% to 85% of the approximately 430 genotyped donors to the Caucasian-associated ancestry cluster.

The receptor comes from a female donor in good health and CMV-seronegative. Sequencing was performed on PBMCs.

This CDR3 is CATRPQGNYGYTF. Written as DNA, the CDR3 is TGTGCCACCCGGCCGCAGGGGAACTATGGCTACACCTTC. The chain joins TRBV2 to TRBJ1-2; a possible D gene is TRBD1 (6 bases). V lost 10 bases, J lost 2 bases, and 14 bases lay in between. Germline V CDR1 and CDR2: SNHLY, FYNNEI. CDR3 length equals 13 residues.